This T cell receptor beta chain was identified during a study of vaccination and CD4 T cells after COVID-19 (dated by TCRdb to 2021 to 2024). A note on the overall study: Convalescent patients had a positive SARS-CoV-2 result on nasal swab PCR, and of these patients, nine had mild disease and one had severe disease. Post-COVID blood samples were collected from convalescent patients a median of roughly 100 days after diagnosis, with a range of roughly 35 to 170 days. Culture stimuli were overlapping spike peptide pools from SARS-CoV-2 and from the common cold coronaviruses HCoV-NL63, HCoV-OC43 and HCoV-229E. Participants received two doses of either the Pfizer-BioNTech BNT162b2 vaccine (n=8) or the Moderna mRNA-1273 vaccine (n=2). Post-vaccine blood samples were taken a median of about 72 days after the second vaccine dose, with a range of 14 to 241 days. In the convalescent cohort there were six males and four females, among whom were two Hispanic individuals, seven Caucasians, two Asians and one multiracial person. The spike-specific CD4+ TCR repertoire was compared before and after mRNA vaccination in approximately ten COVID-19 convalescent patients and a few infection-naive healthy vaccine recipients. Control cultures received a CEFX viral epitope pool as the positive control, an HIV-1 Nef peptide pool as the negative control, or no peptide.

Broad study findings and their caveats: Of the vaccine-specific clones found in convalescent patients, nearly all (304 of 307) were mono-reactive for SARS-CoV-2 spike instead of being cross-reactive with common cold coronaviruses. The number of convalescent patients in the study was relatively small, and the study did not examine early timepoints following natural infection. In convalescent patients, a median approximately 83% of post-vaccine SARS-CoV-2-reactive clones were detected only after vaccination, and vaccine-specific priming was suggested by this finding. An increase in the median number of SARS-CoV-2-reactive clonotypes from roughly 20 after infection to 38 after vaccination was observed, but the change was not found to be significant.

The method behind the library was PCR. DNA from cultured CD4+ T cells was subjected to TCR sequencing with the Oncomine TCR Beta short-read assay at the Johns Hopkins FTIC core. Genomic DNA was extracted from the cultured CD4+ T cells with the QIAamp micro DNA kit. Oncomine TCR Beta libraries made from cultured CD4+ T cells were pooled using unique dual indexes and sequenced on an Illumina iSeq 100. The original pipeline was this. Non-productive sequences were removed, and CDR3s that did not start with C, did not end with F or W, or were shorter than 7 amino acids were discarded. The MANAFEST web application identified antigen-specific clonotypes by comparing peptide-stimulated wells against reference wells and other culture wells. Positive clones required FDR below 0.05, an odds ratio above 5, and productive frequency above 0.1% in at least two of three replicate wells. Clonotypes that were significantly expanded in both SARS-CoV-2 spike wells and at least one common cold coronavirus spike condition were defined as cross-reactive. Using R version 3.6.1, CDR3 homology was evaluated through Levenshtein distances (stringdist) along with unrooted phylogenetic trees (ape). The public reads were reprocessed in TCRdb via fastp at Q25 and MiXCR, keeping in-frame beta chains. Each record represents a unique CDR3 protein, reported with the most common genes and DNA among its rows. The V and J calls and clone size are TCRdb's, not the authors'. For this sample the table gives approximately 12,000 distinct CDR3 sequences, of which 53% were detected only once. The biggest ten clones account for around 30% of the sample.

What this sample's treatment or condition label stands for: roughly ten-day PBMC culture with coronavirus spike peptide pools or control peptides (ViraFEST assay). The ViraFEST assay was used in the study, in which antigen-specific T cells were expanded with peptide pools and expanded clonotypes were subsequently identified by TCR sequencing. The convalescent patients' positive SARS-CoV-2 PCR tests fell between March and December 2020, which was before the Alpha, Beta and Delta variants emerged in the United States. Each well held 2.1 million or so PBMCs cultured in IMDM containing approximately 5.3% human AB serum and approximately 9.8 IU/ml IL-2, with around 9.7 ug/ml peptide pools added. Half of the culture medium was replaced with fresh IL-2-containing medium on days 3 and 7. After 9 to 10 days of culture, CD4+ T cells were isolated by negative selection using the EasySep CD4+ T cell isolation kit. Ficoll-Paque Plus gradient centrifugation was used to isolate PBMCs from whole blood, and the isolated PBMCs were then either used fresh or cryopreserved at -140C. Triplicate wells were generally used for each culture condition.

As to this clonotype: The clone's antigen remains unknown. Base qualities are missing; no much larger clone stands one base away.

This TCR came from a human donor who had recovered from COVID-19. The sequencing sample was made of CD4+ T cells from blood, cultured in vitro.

In nucleotides, the sequence is TGTGCCATCAGCATGGACAGACTATATGAAAAACTGTTTTTT. This encodes CAISMDRLYEKLFF. The V gene is TRBV10-3 and the J gene is TRBJ1-4; the D region possibly corresponds to TRBD1 (6 bases align). There are 14 amino acids in the CDR3, from cysteine to phenylalanine inclusive. Just CDR3 DNA is preserved here, 42 bases in frame from base 1. V loses 6 bases of germline sequence and J loses 6 bases, and the interval between the two ends is 14 bases. The germline V gene encodes CDR1 ENHRY and CDR2 SYGVKD.